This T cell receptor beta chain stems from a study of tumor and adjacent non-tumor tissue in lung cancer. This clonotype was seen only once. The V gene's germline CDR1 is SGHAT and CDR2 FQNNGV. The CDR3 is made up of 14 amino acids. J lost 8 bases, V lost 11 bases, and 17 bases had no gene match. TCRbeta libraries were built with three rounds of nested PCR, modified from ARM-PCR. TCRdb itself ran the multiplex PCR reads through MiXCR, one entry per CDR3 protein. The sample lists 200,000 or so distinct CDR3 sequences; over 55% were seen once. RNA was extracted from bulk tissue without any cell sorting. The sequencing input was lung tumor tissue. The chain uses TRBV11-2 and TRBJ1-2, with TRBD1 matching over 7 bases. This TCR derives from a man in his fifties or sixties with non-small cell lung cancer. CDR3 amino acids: CACGIRGGVRGYTF. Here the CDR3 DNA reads TGTGCCTGCGGTATAAGAGGGGGCGTTCGAGGCTACACCTTC.